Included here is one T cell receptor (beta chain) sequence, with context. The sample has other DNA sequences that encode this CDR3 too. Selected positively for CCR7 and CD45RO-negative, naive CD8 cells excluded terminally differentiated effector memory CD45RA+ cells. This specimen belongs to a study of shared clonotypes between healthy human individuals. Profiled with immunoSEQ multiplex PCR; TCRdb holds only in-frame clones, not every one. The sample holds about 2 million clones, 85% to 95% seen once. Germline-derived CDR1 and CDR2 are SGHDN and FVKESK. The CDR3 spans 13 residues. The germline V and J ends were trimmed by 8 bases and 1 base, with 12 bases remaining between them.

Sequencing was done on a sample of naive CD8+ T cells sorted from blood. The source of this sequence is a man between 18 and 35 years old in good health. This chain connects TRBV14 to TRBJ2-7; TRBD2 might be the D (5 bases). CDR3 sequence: CASGPGGSYEQYF. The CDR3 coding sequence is TGTGCCAGCGGACCTGGCGGGTCCTACGAGCAGTACTTC.